Listed below are T cell receptor beta chains from one sample, sequenced in a study of cytomegalovirus exposure and HLA in healthy donors. The assay was immunoSEQ multiplex PCR, and TCRdb's table has in-frame clones only and misses some. The table records roughly 50,000 clones, roughly 93% of them present only once. The sequencing sample was made of PBMCs. The origin of the receptors is a woman aged 18-29 years in good health and CMV-seropositive. CDR3s include the opening cysteine and the closing phenylalanine or tryptophan. Each record gives: CDR3 DNA, CDR3 protein, D gene, V gene, J gene, clone size. D genes are given only for firm matches. Only part of the rows carry a size: once, few, many, or a class if the clone is expanded.

DNA: TGCGCCAGCAGCTTTCTCCTCGATCGCGGGATCTCTGGGGCCAACGTCCTGACTTTC
CDR3: CASSFLLDRGISGANVLTF
D: NA
V: TRBV5-1
J: TRBJ2-6
size: NA

DNA: TGTGCCAGCAGTAGAAACAGGGACTACGAGCAGTACTTC
CDR3: CASSRNRDYEQYF
D: NA
V: TRBV27
J: TRBJ2-7
size: NA

DNA: TGTGCCAGCTCACCCGGGACAGGTAGTCAGCCCCAGCATTTT
CDR3: CASSPGTGSQPQHF
D: TRBD1
V: TRBV18
J: TRBJ1-5
size: NA

DNA: TGTGCCGCTGACAGGGTGGAAACCGGGGAGCTGTTTTTT
CDR3: CAADRVETGELFF
D: TRBD1
V: TRBV6-1
J: TRBJ2-2
size: NA

DNA: TGTGCCAGCAGCGCCGATGAAACTATGACAGGGGTCGGGGGAAACATTCAGTACTTC
CDR3: CASSADETMTGVGGNIQYF
D: TRBD1
V: TRBV9
J: TRBJ2-4
size: NA

DNA: TGTGCCAGCAGCCTCGGACAGGGGACTAACAATGAGCAGTTCTTC
CDR3: CASSLGQGTNNEQFF
D: TRBD1
V: TRBV11-3
J: TRBJ2-1
size: NA

DNA: TGCGCCAGCAGCCTCGTCTCGGTGAACACTGAAGCTTTCTTT
CDR3: CASSLVSVNTEAFF
D: NA
V: TRBV5-1
J: TRBJ1-1
size: NA

DNA: TGTGCCAGCAGCTTAACTAGCGGGGGGGCCCGGGAGCAGTACTTC
CDR3: CASSLTSGGAREQYF
D: TRBD2
V: TRBV7-2
J: TRBJ2-7
size: NA

DNA: TGTGCCAGCAGCCCTAGACAGGGGGCGCGCTACGAGCAGTACTTC
CDR3: CASSPRQGARYEQYF
D: TRBD1
V: TRBV13
J: TRBJ2-7
size: NA

DNA: TGTGCCAGCAGTCGGAACAGCTATGGCTACACCTTC
CDR3: CASSRNSYGYTF
D: NA
V: TRBV6-5
J: TRBJ1-2
size: NA

DNA: TGTGCCAGCAAGAGCGGGGTCTACAATGAGCAGTTCTTC
CDR3: CASKSGVYNEQFF
D: TRBD2
V: TRBV27
J: TRBJ2-1
size: once

DNA: TGTGCCAGCAGCCTTCACACGCTTAATGAAAAACTGTTTTTT
CDR3: CASSLHTLNEKLFF
D: NA
V: TRBV7-2
J: TRBJ1-4
size: NA

DNA: TGTGCCAGCAGCTTAGGCTGGACAGGGGGTAACGAGCAGTACTTC
CDR3: CASSLGWTGGNEQYF
D: TRBD1
V: TRBV5-4
J: TRBJ2-7
size: NA

DNA: TGTGCTAGTGCCTCTTTGACAGGGGTAACTGAAGCTTTCTTT
CDR3: CASASLTGVTEAFF
D: TRBD1
V: TRBV12-5
J: TRBJ1-1
size: once

DNA: TGTGCCAGCAGCTCGGGGAATGAGCAGTTCTTC
CDR3: CASSSGNEQFF
D: NA
V: TRBV7-9
J: TRBJ2-1
size: NA

DNA: TGTGCCAGCAGCCTGGACAGGGGAATGTACGAGCAGTACTTC
CDR3: CASSLDRGMYEQYF
D: TRBD1
V: TRBV27
J: TRBJ2-7
size: NA

DNA: TGTGCCACCCGGGACAGGGCCTACGAGCAGTACTTC
CDR3: CATRDRAYEQYF
D: TRBD1
V: TRBV27
J: TRBJ2-7
size: NA

DNA: TGTGCCAGCAGCCGGACAGGGAATGAAAAACTGTTTTTT
CDR3: CASSRTGNEKLFF
D: TRBD1
V: TRBV5-4
J: TRBJ1-4
size: NA

DNA: TGTGCCAGCAGCACACGGACAGGGGGCTCCTACAATGAGCAGTTCTTC
CDR3: CASSTRTGGSYNEQFF
D: TRBD1
V: TRBV9
J: TRBJ2-1
size: NA

DNA: TGCGCCAGCAGCCACACGACAGCTTCTTTCACAGATACGCAGTATTTT
CDR3: CASSHTTASFTDTQYF
D: NA
V: TRBV4-3
J: TRBJ2-3
size: NA

DNA: TGTGCCAGCGGTCAGGGGTACTACGAGCAGTACTTC
CDR3: CASGQGYYEQYF
D: NA
V: TRBV25-1
J: TRBJ2-7
size: NA

DNA: TGTGCCAGCAGCTTAACTAGTGGGTACCAAGAGACCCAGTACTTC
CDR3: CASSLTSGYQETQYF
D: NA
V: TRBV7-9
J: TRBJ2-5
size: NA

DNA: TGTGCCAGCAGCTTACAGGGGTGGGAGCTGTTTTTT
CDR3: CASSLQGWELFF
D: NA
V: TRBV11-2
J: TRBJ2-2
size: NA

DNA: TGCGCCAGCAGCCCGGGGACAGGGTCATCTGGAAACACCATATATTTT
CDR3: CASSPGTGSSGNTIYF
D: TRBD1
V: TRBV4-1
J: TRBJ1-3
size: NA

DNA: TGTGCCAGCAGCCCGGGGGGTCGGAGCTCCTACGAGCAGTACTTC
CDR3: CASSPGGRSSYEQYF
D: TRBD2
V: TRBV5-4
J: TRBJ2-7
size: NA

DNA: TGCGCCAGCAGCCAAGGTTTAACTAGCGGACAAGAGACCCAGTACTTC
CDR3: CASSQGLTSGQETQYF
D: TRBD2
V: TRBV4-3
J: TRBJ2-5
size: NA

DNA: TGTGCCAGCAGCTTGAGACAGTTGAACTATGGCTACACCTTC
CDR3: CASSLRQLNYGYTF
D: NA
V: TRBV5-4
J: TRBJ1-2
size: NA

DNA: TGTGCCAGCAGCTCATCGACAGTCTCTGGAAACACCATATATTTT
CDR3: CASSSSTVSGNTIYF
D: NA
V: TRBV11-2
J: TRBJ1-3
size: few

DNA: TGTGCCAGCAGCTCGCTCGGGGAGTTTCAAGAGACCCAGTACTTC
CDR3: CASSSLGEFQETQYF
D: NA
V: TRBV7-8
J: TRBJ2-5
size: few

DNA: TGTGCCAGCAGTGAGGGGACGGGCAGGGGAAACTATGGCTACACCTTC
CDR3: CASSEGTGRGNYGYTF
D: NA
V: TRBV25-1
J: TRBJ1-2
size: NA

DNA: TGCGCCAGCAGCTATCTAGCGGAAAACACCGGGGAGCTGTTTTTT
CDR3: CASSYLAENTGELFF
D: TRBD2
V: TRBV5-1
J: TRBJ2-2
size: NA

DNA: TGTGCCTGGAGGCGGGGTTCGGCAGCTTTCTTT
CDR3: CAWRRGSAAFF
D: NA
V: TRBV30
J: TRBJ1-1
size: NA

DNA: TGCGCCAGCAGCTTTACTAGCGGGGCGAGAGATACGCAGTATTTT
CDR3: CASSFTSGARDTQYF
D: TRBD2
V: TRBV5-1
J: TRBJ2-3
size: NA

DNA: TGTGCCAGTAGTAGACTACCGGGACTACCACGGGGGAGGAATGAGCAGTTCTTC
CDR3: CASSRLPGLPRGRNEQFF
D: TRBD2
V: TRBV19
J: TRBJ2-1
size: NA

DNA: TGTGCCAGCAGCCGGGATCCCGGGAGTGGGTCTGGAAACACCATATATTTT
CDR3: CASSRDPGSGSGNTIYF
D: NA
V: TRBV5-5
J: TRBJ1-3
size: NA

DNA: TGTGCCAGCAGCGTGACAGATTATAGCAATCAGCCCCAGCATTTT
CDR3: CASSVTDYSNQPQHF
D: NA
V: TRBV2
J: TRBJ1-5
size: NA

DNA: TGTGCCAGCAGCCTAAGCAACCTTTTGAACACTGAAGCTTTCTTT
CDR3: CASSLSNLLNTEAFF
D: NA
V: TRBV7-2
J: TRBJ1-1
size: NA

DNA: TGTGCCAGCAGAACGGGGACAGGGGGTCACAATGAGCAGTTCTTC
CDR3: CASRTGTGGHNEQFF
D: TRBD1
V: TRBV2
J: TRBJ2-1
size: NA

DNA: TGTGCCAGTAGTCGGACAGGGCAAACAGATACGCAGTATTTT
CDR3: CASSRTGQTDTQYF
D: TRBD1
V: TRBV19
J: TRBJ2-3
size: NA

DNA: TGTGCCAGCAGCTTAGCGCTTTCCCACTTAGCGGGGGCCGCAGAGACCCAGTACTTC
CDR3: CASSLALSHLAGAAETQYF
D: TRBD2
V: TRBV7-6
J: TRBJ2-5
size: NA

DNA: TGCGCCAGCAGCCACCAGGGACAGAACAATGAGCAGTTCTTC
CDR3: CASSHQGQNNEQFF
D: TRBD1
V: TRBV4-3
J: TRBJ2-1
size: NA

DNA: TGTGCCAGCAGCTTACGACAGGGCCGGGGCTACACCTTC
CDR3: CASSLRQGRGYTF
D: TRBD1
V: TRBV11-2
J: TRBJ1-2
size: NA

DNA: TGTGCCAGCTCACCACCACCGGGTCCGACGGAGCAGTACTTC
CDR3: CASSPPPGPTEQYF
D: NA
V: TRBV18
J: TRBJ2-7
size: NA

DNA: TGTGCCAGCGGGGGGACAGGGAGCTCCTACGAGCAGTACTTC
CDR3: CASGGTGSSYEQYF
D: NA
V: TRBV21-1
J: TRBJ2-7
size: once

DNA: TGCGCCAGCAGCCTCTGGGGCAGCACTGAAGCTTTCTTT
CDR3: CASSLWGSTEAFF
D: NA
V: TRBV4-1
J: TRBJ1-1
size: NA

DNA: TGTGCCAGCAGCTTAGGAGGCGGCCGAGGCTCTGGAAACACCATATATTTT
CDR3: CASSLGGGRGSGNTIYF
D: NA
V: TRBV5-6
J: TRBJ1-3
size: NA

DNA: TGCAGTGCTAGTTTAGGACTGGGCTACACCTTC
CDR3: CSASLGLGYTF
D: NA
V: TRBV20-1
J: TRBJ1-2
size: NA

DNA: TGTGCCAGCAGCTTCAAGACTAGCGGGGGGCATTACACCGGGGAGCTGTTTTTT
CDR3: CASSFKTSGGHYTGELFF
D: TRBD2
V: TRBV7-2
J: TRBJ2-2
size: NA

DNA: TGCGCCAGCAGCCAAGGTGGACTAGCGGGGATCACAGATACGCAGTATTTT
CDR3: CASSQGGLAGITDTQYF
D: TRBD2
V: TRBV4-3
J: TRBJ2-3
size: NA

DNA: TGTGCCAGCAGCCTCAGCGGGGCCCCAAACAGCTCCTACGAGCAGTACTTC
CDR3: CASSLSGAPNSSYEQYF
D: TRBD2
V: TRBV11-3
J: TRBJ2-7
size: NA

DNA: TGCGCCAGCAGCCATCGTTATACCCCCGGGGGGGACGGCAATCAGCCCCAGCATTTT
CDR3: CASSHRYTPGGDGNQPQHF
D: NA
V: TRBV4-1
J: TRBJ1-5
size: NA